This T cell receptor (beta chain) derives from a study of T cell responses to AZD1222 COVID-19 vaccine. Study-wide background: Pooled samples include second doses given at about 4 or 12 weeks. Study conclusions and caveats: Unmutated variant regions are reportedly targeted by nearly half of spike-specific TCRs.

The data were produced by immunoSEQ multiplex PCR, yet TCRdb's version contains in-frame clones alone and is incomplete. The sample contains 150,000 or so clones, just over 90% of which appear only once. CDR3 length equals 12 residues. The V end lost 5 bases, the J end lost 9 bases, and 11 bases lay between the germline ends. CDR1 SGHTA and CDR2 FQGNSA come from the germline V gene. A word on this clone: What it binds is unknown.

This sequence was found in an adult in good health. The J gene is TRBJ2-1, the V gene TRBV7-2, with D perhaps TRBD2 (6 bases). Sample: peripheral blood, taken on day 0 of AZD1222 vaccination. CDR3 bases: TGTGCCAGCAGCCTCCTTAGCGGTGAGCAGTTCTTC. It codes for CASSLLSGEQFF.